These 25 T cell receptor beta chains originate from one sample sequenced in a study of blood T cell repertoires in COVID-19. Using immunoSEQ multiplex PCR, the repertoire was profiled, and TCRdb retains in-frame clones only, with some absent. Of around 480,000 clones listed, roughly nine tenths were seen once; the top ten hold 0.7%. Sequenced input: PBMCs or T cells enriched from blood (not recorded which). The receptor set was obtained from a woman under 30 who had recovered from COVID-19.

This chain uses TRBV4-2 with TRBJ2-3; the match to TRBD2 covers 9 bases. The J segment lost 5 bases and the V segment lost 4 bases, leaving 4 bases of the junction unmatched. Germline-derived CDR1 and CDR2 are LGHNA and YNFKEQ. This CDR3 is 14 amino acids long. CDR3 nucleotide sequence: TGTGCCAGCAGCCGCGGGGGGGCTGAAGATACGCAGTATTTT. Protein sequence: CASSRGGAEDTQYF.

The rearrangement joins TRBV28 to TRBJ2-4; 7 nucleotides line up with TRBD1. This CDR3 has 13 residues. Germline-derived CDR1 and CDR2 are MDHEN and SYDVKM. Trimming removed 5 bases from V and 6 bases from J; junction bases left unmatched: 4. The CDR3 sequence is CASSDRVGNIQYF. CDR3 nucleotides: TGTGCCAGCAGTGACAGGGTCGGAAACATTCAGTACTTC.

This clone was seen a single time. The chain combines TRBV13 with TRBJ1-2, with a tentative D call TRBD1 (6 bases). V was trimmed by 0 bases and J by 4 bases, leaving 18 bases between them. This CDR3 contains 17 residues. Germline V lookup: CDR1 PRHDT, CDR2 FYEKMQ (reference sequence). In DNA, the CDR3 is TGTGCCAGCAGCTTAGGCCTCGGACAGATCGGGTCCTATGGCTACACCTTC. Protein product: CASSLGLGQIGSYGYTF.

This chain links TRBV7-9 with TRBJ1-3; D is unclear. Trimming stripped 1 base from V and 9 bases from J, with 4 bases between. This CDR3 has 11 residues. Germline CDR1 and CDR2: SEHNR and FQNEAQ (reference sequence). The CDR3 sequence: CASSLDGTIYF. The CDR3 DNA sequence: TGTGCCAGCAGCTTAGACGGCACCATATATTTT.

The chain has TRBV15 and TRBJ2-7; 7 bases line up with TRBD2. The V segment lost 1 base and the J segment 4 bases; nucleotides outside the gene matches: 7. There are 15 residues in the CDR3. Germline V gives CDR1 LNHNV, CDR2 YYDKDF (reference sequence). The CDR3: CATSRGASGVYEQYF. The CDR3 DNA follows: TGTGCCACCAGCAGAGGGGCTAGCGGAGTATACGAGCAGTACTTC.

This clone was found a few times. V usage is TRBV10-3 and J usage is TRBJ1-3, with D uncertain. This CDR3 has 15 residues. CDR1 is ENHRY, CDR2 SYGVKD, per germline. V lost 0 bases and J lost 3, with 9 bases in between. As DNA, the CDR3 is TGTGCCATCAGTGAGTCAGGACTTTTTGGAAACACCATATATTTT. Its translation: CAISESGLFGNTIYF.

In its sample, this clone was seen a few times. The V call is TRBV30, the J call TRBJ1-1, with D unresolved. There are 12 residues in the CDR3. V lost 0 bases and J lost 3, with 5 bases in between. CDR1 GTSNPN and CDR2 SVGIG come from the germline V gene (reference sequence). The CDR3 DNA is TGTGCCTGGAGTGTACCGGACACTGAAGCTTTCTTT. It translates to CAWSVPDTEAFF.

The genes are TRBV24-1 and TRBJ1-3, with D uncertain. Trimming stripped 6 bases from V and 0 bases from J, with 5 bases between. The V gene's germline CDR1 is KGHDR and CDR2 SFDVKD. The length of the CDR3 is 13 residues. The CDR3 DNA reads TGTGCCACCAGTTCCAGCTCTGGAAACACCATATATTTT. Its protein product is CATSSSSGNTIYF.

The chain carries TRBV9 and TRBJ1-2; 8 bases map to TRBD1. CDR3 length equals 14 residues. Germline CDR1 SGDLS, CDR2 YYNGEE. Unmatched junction bases numbered 9, after V lost 4 bases and J lost 7 bases. The CDR3 loop reads CASSRAQGARGYTF. The DNA for the CDR3 is TGTGCCAGCAGCCGGGCGCAGGGGGCGCGTGGCTACACCTTC.

The rearrangement uses TRBV24-1 and TRBJ2-2; D gene uncertain. The ends were cut back, 4 bases at V and 5 bases at J, with 4 bases in the middle. The CDR3 totals 12 residues. Germline V gene sequence: CDR1 KGHDR, CDR2 SFDVKD. CDR3 nucleotides: TGTGCCACCAGTGACGGGACCGGGGAGCTGTTTTTT. This encodes CATSDGTGELFF.

The chain is built from TRBV6-5 and TRBJ1-6, with TRBD1 matching 7 bases. There are 15 residues in the CDR3. J was trimmed by 13 bases and V by 5 bases; bases with no gene match: 14. Germline V gene lookup returns CDR1 MNHEY and CDR2 SVGAGI. The CDR3 DNA reads as TGTGCCAGCAGTCGAACTCCGAGACAGGGATTCCCCCTCCACTTT. Encoded protein: CASSRTPRQGFPLHF.

This chain joins TRBV6-5 and TRBJ1-2; 10 bases are a match to TRBD1. The germline V gene encodes CDR1 MNHEY and CDR2 SVGAGI. J lost 8 bases, V lost 6 bases, and 9 bases had no gene match. This CDR3 is built from 14 residues. The CDR3 DNA sequence: TGTGCCAGCAGCCGGGGACAGGGGATGGGGGGCTACACCTTC. Its protein is CASSRGQGMGGYTF.

The chain couples TRBV2 to TRBJ1-2, with 9 positions matching TRBD1. Germline lookup yields CDR1 SNHLY and CDR2 FYNNEI. Trimming cost V 4 bases and J 3 bases; bases outside gene matches: 15. CDR3 length: 18 residues. This CDR3 is CASSGGQGSPGGYYGYTF. For the CDR3, the DNA is TGTGCCAGCAGTGGAGGACAGGGGTCGCCAGGCGGTTACTATGGCTACACCTTC.

The genes are TRBV25-1 and TRBJ2-7; tentatively, D is TRBD2 (6 bases). Trimming took 2 bases from V and 0 from J, leaving 8 bases between them. The CDR3 spans 14 residues. Germline-derived CDR1 and CDR2 are MGHDK and SYGVNS. The CDR3 is CASSETGSSYEQYF. For the CDR3, the DNA is TGTGCCAGCAGTGAAACCGGGAGCTCCTACGAGCAGTACTTC.

This chain links TRBV25-1 with TRBJ2-7; no definite D call. The CDR3 spans 16 residues. Per the germline V gene, CDR1 is MGHDK and CDR2 is SYGVNS. V shed 4 bases and J shed 0 bases, with 16 bases lying between them. The CDR3 DNA follows: TGTGCCAGCAGTGTAACCCAGGCAGGTAGCTCCTACGAGCAGTACTTC. Translation gives CASSVTQAGSSYEQYF.

The V and J genes are TRBV19 and TRBJ2-7; tentatively, D is TRBD2 (6 bases). The CDR3 totals 13 residues. Trimming cost V 6 bases and J 2 bases, with 11 bases left between them. Germline V gives CDR1 LNHDA, CDR2 SQIVND (reference sequence). CDR3: CASSGGNTYEQYF. CDR3 nucleotide sequence: TGTGCCAGTAGCGGGGGAAACACCTACGAGCAGTACTTC.

The chain links TRBV10-3 to TRBJ1-1; D is undetermined. Germline V gives CDR1 ENHRY, CDR2 SYGVKD. CDR3 length equals 14 residues. V lost 4 bases and J 3 bases, leaving 12 bases between the germline ends. CDR3 sequence: CAISGARWDTEAFF. The CDR3 DNA is TGTGCCATCAGTGGGGCCAGGTGGGACACTGAAGCTTTCTTT.

The chain links TRBV24-1 to TRBJ1-1; tentatively, D is TRBD1 (6 bases). The V and J ends lost 5 bases and 1 base respectively, with 22 bases between them. The CDR3 covers 18 residues. Germline assignment: CDR1 KGHDR and CDR2 SFDVKD. CDR3 sequence (DNA): TGTGCCACCAGTGTTTGGGGCGGAACCGGGACACCGAACACTGAAGCTTTCTTT. This codes for CATSVWGGTGTPNTEAFF.

The chain carries TRBV11-2 and TRBJ1-6; D not resolved. Trimming left V 0 bases short and J 4 bases short, with 7 bases between. Germline V gene lookup returns CDR1 SGHAT and CDR2 FQNNGV. This CDR3 contains 15 residues. The CDR3 loop is CASSLDPVYNSPLHF. The CDR3 DNA reads TGTGCCAGCAGCTTAGACCCGGTGTATAATTCACCCCTCCACTTT.

The chain combines TRBV11-2 with TRBJ1-2; tentatively, D is TRBD1 (6 bases). CDR3 length equals 12 residues. CDR1 and CDR2 from the germline V gene are SGHAT and FQNNGV. V lost 2 bases, J lost 6 bases, and 7 bases lay in between. The CDR3 nucleotides read TGTGCCAGCAGCTTAAACAGGGATGGCTACACCTTC. Protein: CASSLNRDGYTF.

J is TRBJ1-1 and V is TRBV19, with no clear D. The germline gives CDR1 LNHDA, CDR2 SQIVND (reference sequence). Between the trimmed V and J ends, which lost 7 bases and 4 bases, there was a span of 16 bases. The CDR3 extends over 14 amino acids. Here the CDR3 reads CASTPILDSTEAFF. The CDR3 DNA follows: TGTGCCAGTACCCCCATTCTAGATAGCACTGAAGCTTTCTTT.

The chain employs TRBV6-5 and TRBJ2-3, with 8 nucleotides matching TRBD1. Per germline, CDR1 MNHEY and CDR2 SVGAGI. The CDR3 sequence is 14 residues long. V was pared by 4 bases and J by 6 bases, with 6 bases of the junction left unmatched. The CDR3 loop reads CASSSRDRLDTQYF. In DNA, the CDR3 is TGTGCCAGCAGTTCCCGGGACAGGCTTGATACGCAGTATTTT.

The chain joins TRBV5-6 to TRBJ2-2, with a tentative D call TRBD2 (6 bases). The ends were cut back, 1 base at V and 0 bases at J, with 10 bases in the middle. The CDR3 covers 16 residues. The germline V gene encodes CDR1 SGHDT and CDR2 YYEEEE. This chain's CDR3 is CASSLLRGSNTGELFF. DNA for the CDR3: TGTGCCAGCAGCTTGTTACGGGGGTCGAACACCGGGGAGCTGTTTTTT.

This rearrangement joins TRBV2 to TRBJ1-5; tentatively, D is TRBD1 (5 bases). The CDR3 is made up of 14 amino acids. V gave up 5 bases and J gave up 3 bases, with 11 bases separating them. Germline V gene data show CDR1 as SNHLY and CDR2 as FYNNEI. CDR3 bases: TGTGCCAGCAGTTCGGGGGGGTTCAATCAGCCCCAGCATTTT. Translated: CASSSGGFNQPQHF.

The J gene is TRBJ1-2, the V gene TRBV5-4; D unclear. The CDR3 extends over 13 amino acids. Trimming removed 2 bases at V and 2 bases at J, with 7 bases between. The V gene's germline CDR1 is SGHNT and CDR2 YYREEE (reference sequence). The CDR3 reads CASSLVTNYGYTF. DNA for the CDR3: TGTGCCAGCAGCTTAGTCACAAACTATGGCTACACCTTC.